This passage covers 19 T cell receptor beta chains from one sample sequenced in a study of blood T cells in healthy people across ages. Next came a second PCR, run for roughly 6 to 11 cycles, which used a sample-barcoded 5' primer along with a J-beta primer mix. Each CDR3 protein gets one entry after TCRdb re-called the 5' RACE reads with MiXCR. The sample gives some 900,000 distinct CDR3 sequences, roughly 43% of which show up once; around an eighth is in the top ten. What was sequenced was blood. The receptors derive from a man aged 30 to 45 in good health.

Worth noting for this clonotype: Being one base from a much bigger clone, this may be a read error. The CDR3 loop is CASGARADEQYF. CDR3 in DNA: TGTGCCAGCGGGGCGAGGGCAGATGAGCAGTACTTC. The V and J genes are TRBV7-2 and TRBJ2-5; D may be TRBD1 or TRBD2 (5 bases each). Between the trimmed V and J ends, which lost 8 bases and 11 bases, there was a span of 18 bases. The CDR3 covers 12 residues. Germline CDR1 reads SGHTA; CDR2 reads FQGNSA.

The chain joins TRBV20-1 to TRBJ1-2, with TRBD1 identical over 8 bases. J lost 4 bases, V lost 5 bases, and 6 bases had no gene match. CDR3 length equals 13 residues. Per the germline V gene, CDR1 is DFQATT and CDR2 is SNEGSKA (reference sequence). The CDR3 loop reads CSAPTGGGYGYTF. CDR3 sequence (DNA): TGCAGTGCTCCTACAGGGGGTGGCTATGGCTACACCTTC.

The chain recombines TRBV27 with TRBJ1-6, with D hard to call. Trimming took off 2 bases at V and 1 base at J, with 6 bases between the two ends. CDR1 MNHEY and CDR2 SMNVEV come from the germline V gene (reference sequence). The CDR3 is 15 amino acids. The CDR3 region is CASSLVRSYNSPLHF. The CDR3 DNA reads as TGTGCCAGCAGTTTAGTAAGGTCCTATAATTCACCCCTCCACTTT.

The rearrangement joins TRBV20-1 to TRBJ2-3; 11 positions agree with TRBD2. Germline values: CDR1 DFQATT, CDR2 SNEGSKA (reference sequence). The CDR3 totals 15 residues. Trimming took 3 bases from V and 5 from J; bases not matched to a gene: 7. DNA of the CDR3: TGCAGTGCTAGCGGGTCTAGCGGGGGGAAAGATACGCAGTATTTT. This encodes CSASGSSGGKDTQYF.

The chain is built from TRBV4-3 and TRBJ2-7, with D maybe TRBD1 (6 bases). Germline V CDR1 and CDR2: LGHNA, YSLEER. Deletions cut 2 bases from V and 4 bases from J, with 9 bases between. This CDR3 has 13 amino acids. The CDR3 region has the DNA TGCGCCAGCAGCCAAATCAGGGGATACGAGCAGTACTTC. This translates into CASSQIRGYEQYF.

This clonotype was counted between two and nine times. V usage is TRBV4-1 and J usage is TRBJ2-7; TRBD1 or TRBD2 may be the D gene (6 bases each). Germline V lookup: CDR1 MGHRA, CDR2 YSYEKL. Trimming removed 0 bases from V and 2 bases from J, with 8 bases in between. The CDR3 loop spans 14 amino acids. The CDR3 DNA reads TGCGCCAGCAGCCAAGACGGGGGCCCCTACGAGCAGTACTTC. As protein: CASSQDGGPYEQYF.

The rearrangement links TRBV4-2 to TRBJ2-7, with D possibly TRBD2 on 5 matching bases. Trimming removed 0 bases from V and 4 bases from J, with 7 bases in between. This CDR3 comprises 13 residues. CDR1 and CDR2 from the germline V gene are LGHNA and YNFKEQ. The CDR3 region is CASSQETKYEQYF. The CDR3 bases are TGTGCCAGCAGCCAAGAGACTAAGTACGAGCAGTACTTC.

This chain connects TRBV6-1 to TRBJ1-2, with unresolved D. Germline V lookup: CDR1 MNHNS, CDR2 SASEGT. V lost 6 bases to trimming and J lost 8 bases, with 10 bases between them. The CDR3 sequence is 11 residues long. The CDR3 DNA sequence: TGTGCCAGCAGCCGGATAACCGGCTACACCTTC. This translates into CASSRITGYTF.

This clonotype was observed a handful of times. The chain is built from TRBV2 and TRBJ2-1; a weak D match, TRBD2 (5 bases). Germline CDR1 reads SNHLY; CDR2 reads FYNNEI. V shed 2 bases and J shed 5 bases, with 13 bases lying between them. This CDR3 contains 15 residues. CDR3 in amino acids: CASSEFLGLNNEQFF. CDR3 nucleotides: TGTGCCAGCAGTGAATTTTTAGGACTTAACAATGAGCAGTTCTTC. The full variable domain, its missing parts supplied by reference TRBV2 and TRBJ2-1, is EPEVTQTPSHQVTQMGQEVILRCVPISNHLYFYWYRQILGQKVEFLVSFYNNEISEKSEIFDDQFSVERPDGSNFTLKIRSTKLEDSAMYFCASSEFLGLNNEQFFGPGTRLTVL.

This clonotype was found a few times. V and J are TRBV18 and TRBJ2-3, with no clear D. The ends were cut back, 0 bases at V and 1 base at J, with 8 bases in the middle. The CDR3 loop spans 15 amino acids. Germline CDR1 reads KGHSH; CDR2 reads LQKENI. In DNA, the CDR3 is TGTGCCAGCTCACCACCGAGCCTGGGCACAGATACGCAGTATTTT. Protein sequence: CASSPPSLGTDTQYF.

The chain uses TRBV5-1 and TRBJ2-2, with a tentative D call TRBD2 (6 bases). Germline V CDR1 and CDR2: SGHRS, YFSETQ. V lost 1 base and J 2 bases, leaving 12 bases between the germline ends. The CDR3 sequence is 16 residues long. CDR3 coding DNA: TGCGCCAGCAGCTTGACTCTTAGCGGAAACACCGGGGAGCTGTTTTTT. Encoded protein: CASSLTLSGNTGELFF.

This clonotype has a handful of counts. V is TRBV5-1 and J is TRBJ2-1; 13 bases map to TRBD2. The germline gives CDR1 SGHRS, CDR2 YFSETQ. The V gene end was trimmed by 3 bases and the J gene end by 4 bases; junction bases not matched to a gene: 7. There are 17 residues in the CDR3. CDR3 bases: TGCGCCAGCAGCTCGACTAGCGGGGGGACAAAGTACAATGAGCAGTTCTTC. Protein: CASSSTSGGTKYNEQFF.

The chain employs TRBV5-6 and TRBJ1-2; no definite D call. Germline-derived CDR1 and CDR2 are SGHDT and YYEEEE. This CDR3 is 14 amino acids long. V was shortened by 0 bases and J by 7 bases, with 13 bases between the two germline ends. The CDR3 region is CASSLGALPGGYTF. The DNA of the CDR3 is TGTGCCAGCAGCTTGGGTGCCCTTCCTGGTGGCTACACCTTC.

This clonotype has only a few counts. The chain recombines TRBV6-5 with TRBJ1-2, with D unresolved. The CDR3 is 14 amino acids. V lost 4 bases and J lost 0, with 9 bases in between. In germline, CDR1 is MNHEY, CDR2 SVGAGI. The CDR3 DNA reads TGTGCCAGCAGTTCCCTCCTTACTAACTATGGCTACACCTTC. Encoded protein: CASSSLLTNYGYTF.

This chain uses TRBV24-1 with TRBJ2-5; TRBD1 is a possible D gene (7 bases). Trimming took off 3 bases at V and 3 bases at J, with 16 bases between the two ends. The germline V gene has CDR1 KGHDR and CDR2 SFDVKD. The CDR3 length is 16 residues. The CDR3 bases are TGTGCCACCAGTGATGGAGGGACAGCCCTGAAAGAGACCCAGTACTTC. Translating gives CATSDGGTALKETQYF.

This clonotype was picked up a small number of times. The chain uses TRBV11-3 and TRBJ1-1; D is perhaps TRBD1 (6 bases). The length of the CDR3 is 13 residues. Germline V gene lookup returns CDR1 SGHNT and CDR2 YENEEA. Deletions cut 6 bases from V and 4 bases from J, with 12 bases between. Written as DNA, the CDR3 is TGTGCCAGCAGGACTCAGGGGTCCACTGAAGCTTTCTTT. Amino acid sequence: CASRTQGSTEAFF.

This chain uses TRBV7-2 with TRBJ2-7, with TRBD1 as a possible D gene (5 bases). Germline values: CDR1 SGHTA, CDR2 FQGNSA. The V end lost 6 bases, the J end lost 7 bases, and 22 bases lay between the germline ends. CDR3 length: 15 amino acids. CDR3 nucleotides: TGTGCCAGCAGTCCCGGAACAGGCCGATCCAATGAGCAGTACTTC. The encoded protein is CASSPGTGRSNEQYF.

J is TRBJ2-1 and V is TRBV4-2; 10 bases map to TRBD2. This CDR3 has 17 residues. The germline gives CDR1 LGHNA, CDR2 YNFKEQ. The V gene end was trimmed by 0 bases and the J gene end by 5 bases; junction bases not matched to a gene: 7. The CDR3 region is CASSQERRTSGNNEQFF. CDR3 coding DNA: TGTGCCAGCAGCCAAGAGCGGAGGACTAGCGGAAACAATGAGCAGTTCTTC.

The chain carries TRBV7-9 and TRBJ2-3, with TRBD2 as a possible D gene (5 bases). V dropped 6 bases and J dropped 6 bases, with 19 bases sitting between them. The germline V gene has CDR1 SEHNR and CDR2 FQNEAQ (reference sequence). The CDR3 sequence is 15 residues long. The CDR3 sequence: CASRQEGVHLDTQYF. Written as DNA, the CDR3 is TGTGCCAGCAGGCAAGAGGGCGTCCATCTGGATACGCAGTATTTT.